Presented here are 12 T cell receptor beta chains from one specimen sequenced in a study of cytomegalovirus exposure and HLA in healthy donors. The PCR had 60 Vbeta and 13 Jbeta primers. Assay: immunoSEQ multiplex PCR; the TCRdb copy retains only in-frame clones and omits some. Among approximately 150,000 clones listed, about 80% were seen once. The specimen sequenced was PBMCs. The receptors come from a woman younger than 45 in good health and CMV-seropositive.

The CDR3, as DNA: TGTGCCAGCAGTTACCCGCCCCCAGGGAACACTGAAGCTTTCTTT. Amino acid sequence: CASSYPPPGNTEAFF. The chain couples TRBV6-5 to TRBJ1-1; no clear D gene. Germline V CDR1 and CDR2: MNHEY, SVGAGI. CDR3 length equals 15 residues. Trimming shortened V by 2 bases and J by 1 base, and 11 bases separated the two germline ends.

The chain uses TRBV6-5 and TRBJ2-3, with a possible D match to TRBD1 (5 bases). The CDR3 contains 16 residues. The germline V and J ends were trimmed by 0 bases and 10 bases, with 20 bases remaining between them. Per the germline V gene, CDR1 is MNHEY and CDR2 is SVGAGI. Here the CDR3 reads CASSYSRDSPRRAQYF. The DNA for the CDR3 is TGTGCCAGCAGTTACTCGAGAGACAGCCCGAGGCGAGCGCAGTATTTT.

This clone came up once. V usage is TRBV7-9 and J usage is TRBJ1-2, with D unresolved. V gave up 0 bases and J gave up 4 bases, with 12 bases separating them. The CDR3 runs 15 residues. The V gene's germline CDR1 is SEHNR and CDR2 FQNEAQ (reference sequence). For the CDR3, the DNA is TGTGCCAGCAGCTTAGCTGGGCCTGCCAGCTATGGCTACACCTTC. Amino acid sequence: CASSLAGPASYGYTF.

V gene TRBV4-2 combines with J gene TRBJ2-7; 7 bases agree with TRBD1. The CDR3 contains 15 residues. CDR1 is LGHNA, CDR2 YNFKEQ, per germline. After removal of 4 bases from V and 6 bases from J, the junction contained 12 bases not matched to a gene. In DNA form, the CDR3 reads TGTGCCAGCAGCCCCGTCGACAGGGATCGAGGCGAGCAGTACTTC. Its translation is CASSPVDRDRGEQYF.

The chain uses TRBV27 and TRBJ2-1, with a possible D match to TRBD2 (7 bases). CDR1 and CDR2 (germline): MNHEY, SMNVEV (reference sequence). Between the trimmed V and J ends, which lost 6 bases and 7 bases, there was a span of 34 bases. This CDR3 spans 20 amino acids. The CDR3 loop reads CASSRSAPGTSGRGRNEQFF. The CDR3, as DNA: TGTGCCAGCAGCAGATCGGCCCCGGGGACATCAGGGAGGGGTCGGAATGAGCAGTTCTTC.

V and J are TRBV19 and TRBJ1-4, with D perhaps matching TRBD1 (5 bases). Deletions cut 5 bases from V and 3 bases from J, with 10 bases between. Looked up from germline, CDR1 is LNHDA and CDR2 is SQIVND (reference sequence). The CDR3 has 14 amino acids. DNA of the CDR3: TGTGCCAGTAGTTATGGGGCTCCTAATGAAAAACTGTTTTTT. This sequence encodes CASSYGAPNEKLFF.

The V and J genes are TRBV10-3 and TRBJ2-3, with 9 bases identical to TRBD2. The CDR3 consists of 16 residues. Germline assignment: CDR1 ENHRY and CDR2 SYGVKD. The V gene end was trimmed by 7 bases and the J gene end by 3 bases; junction bases not matched to a gene: 11. The CDR3 reads CAINPGLAEGTDTQYF. In nucleotides, the CDR3 is TGTGCCATCAATCCGGGACTAGCCGAGGGGACAGATACGCAGTATTTT.

V usage is TRBV7-2 and J usage is TRBJ1-2, with 11 bases matching TRBD1. Trimming removed 5 bases from V and 11 bases from J; junction bases left unmatched: 19. Germline V lookup: CDR1 SGHTA, CDR2 FQGNSA. CDR3 length: 17 amino acids. The CDR3 protein is CASSHSGTGGKAFVYTF. CDR3 nucleotide sequence: TGTGCCAGCAGCCATTCCGGGACAGGGGGGAAGGCCTTTGTGTACACCTTC.

The gene calls are TRBV28 and TRBJ2-4; a possible D gene is TRBD1 (6 bases). The CDR3 spans 13 residues. The germline CDR1 and CDR2 sequences are MDHEN and SYDVKM. The ends were cut back, 6 bases at V and 6 bases at J, with 12 bases in the middle. CDR3 in amino acids: CASRGHLLNIQYF. Written as DNA, the CDR3 is TGTGCCAGCAGGGGACACCTCTTAAACATTCAGTACTTC.

The CDR3 here is CASSWRTDNTEAFF. The CDR3 DNA reads as TGCGCCAGCAGCTGGAGGACGGATAACACTGAAGCTTTCTTT. The chain recombines TRBV5-1 with TRBJ1-1; D not certain. The CDR3 is 14 amino acids. Germline V gene sequence: CDR1 SGHRS, CDR2 YFSETQ. The ends were cut back, 3 bases at V and 2 bases at J, with 11 bases in the middle. The full variable domain, with the rest looked up from reference TRBV5-1 and TRBJ1-1, is KAGVTQTPRYLIKTRGQQVTLSCSPISGHRSVSWYQQTPGQGLQFLFEYFSETQRNKGNFPGRFSGRQFSNSRSEMNVSTLELGDSALYLCASSWRTDNTEAFFGQGTRLTVV.

The chain links TRBV7-7 to TRBJ2-1; 8 bases line up with TRBD2. This CDR3 contains 17 residues. V dropped 4 bases and J dropped 3; count of bases not matched to a gene: 11. Germline-derived CDR1 and CDR2 are SSHAT and FNYEAQ (reference sequence). The chain's CDR3 is CASSSTTAGAGYNEQFF. The CDR3 nucleotides are TGTGCCAGCAGCTCCACTACAGCGGGGGCCGGCTACAATGAGCAGTTCTTC.

CDR3 in DNA: TGTGCCAGCAGTTCCGGGGGGGCCCGGGAAAACGAGCAGTACTTC. It specifies CASSSGGARENEQYF. The chain employs TRBV28 and TRBJ2-7; 8 nucleotides line up with TRBD2. J was trimmed by 5 bases and V by 4 bases; bases with no gene match: 10. Germline values: CDR1 MDHEN, CDR2 SYDVKM. CDR3 length: 15 amino acids.